The T cell receptor (beta chain) under discussion was sequenced for a study of control samples from healthy donors and cancer patients. This CDR3 region has 12 residues. Germline CDR1 is MNHEY and CDR2 is SVGAGI. V lost 4 bases to trimming and J lost 3 bases, with 7 bases between them. The assay was immunoSEQ multiplex PCR, and TCRdb's table has in-frame clones only and misses some. The sample shows about 140,000 clones, approximately 94% of them seen only once. Sample: blood. The chain links TRBV6-5 to TRBJ2-7; D unclear. This TCR came from a man aged 35 to 55 in good health. The CDR3 protein is CASSSGFYEQYF. For the CDR3, the DNA is TGTGCCAGCAGTTCGGGCTTCTACGAGCAGTACTTC.